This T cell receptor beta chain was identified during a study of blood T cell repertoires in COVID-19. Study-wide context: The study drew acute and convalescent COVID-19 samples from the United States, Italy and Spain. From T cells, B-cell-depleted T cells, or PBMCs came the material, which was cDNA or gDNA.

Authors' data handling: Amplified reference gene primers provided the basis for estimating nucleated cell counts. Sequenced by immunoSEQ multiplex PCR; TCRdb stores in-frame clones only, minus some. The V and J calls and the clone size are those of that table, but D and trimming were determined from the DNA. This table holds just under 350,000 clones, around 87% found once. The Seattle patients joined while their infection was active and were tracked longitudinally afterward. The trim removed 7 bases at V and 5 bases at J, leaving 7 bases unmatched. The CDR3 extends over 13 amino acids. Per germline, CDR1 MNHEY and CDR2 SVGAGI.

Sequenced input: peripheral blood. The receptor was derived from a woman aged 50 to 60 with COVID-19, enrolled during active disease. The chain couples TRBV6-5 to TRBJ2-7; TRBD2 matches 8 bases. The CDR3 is CASIPSGSDEQYF. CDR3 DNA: TGTGCCAGCATTCCTAGCGGGTCGGACGAGCAGTACTTC.